This T cell receptor (beta chain) was profiled in a study of blood T cell repertoires in COVID-19. About the research overall: Samples of COVID-19 (acute and convalescent) were obtained from the United States, Italy and Spain. PBMCs, B-cell-depleted T cells, or T cells provided the cDNA or gDNA that made up the material.

This CDR3 has 14 residues. In germline, CDR1 is MNHEY, CDR2 SMNVEV (reference sequence). V lost 3 bases and J lost 6; bases outside the gene matches: 2. In the original processing: Reference gene primer amplification gave nucleated cell count estimates. Some clones are missing from TCRdb's copy, which holds only in-frame ones; the method was immunoSEQ multiplex PCR. V, J and clone size are those of that table, while D and trimming were read from the DNA. The table shows around 270,000 clones, with roughly 91% occurring only once. This clone occurred once. The chain has TRBV27 and TRBJ1-4; 9 bases are a match to TRBD1. This clonotype originated in a man aged 35-49 years with acute or convalescent COVID-19. The sample consisted of peripheral blood. The CDR3 coding sequence is TGTGCCAGCAGTTTGACAGGGGGTTATGAAAAACTGTTTTTT. It specifies CASSLTGGYEKLFF.